The source of this T cell receptor (beta chain) is a study of identical twins. Whole-study results and caveats: Findings depended on cross-sectional statistics rather than tracking the same donors. Within twin pairs, the out-of-frame alpha sequences they shared showed excess low generation probability.

Trimming left V 0 bases short and J 1 base short, with 11 bases between. The CDR3 spans 16 residues. CDR1 SGHDT and CDR2 YYEEEE come from the germline V gene. There were only healthy Caucasians among the donors. Template switching introduced a universal primer site, and the cDNA bore unique molecular identifiers. TCRdb ran MiXCR on the 5' RACE reads and lists one entry per CDR3 protein. The sample holds 200,000 to 250,000 distinct CDR3 sequences; approximately 6.8% are singletons and the top ten take around 5.4%. Remarks on this clonotype: Its target is unknown.

A further study also used this sample, focusing on yellow fever vaccine responses in identical twins.

The V and J genes are TRBV5-6 and TRBJ2-1; perhaps D is TRBD1 or TRBD2 (5 bases each). The clonotype originates from a woman younger than 30 in good health. Sequencing input: CD8+ T cells sorted from blood. The CDR3 DNA reads TGTGCCAGCAGCTTGGGAGGGGAGCGGTCCTACAATGAGCAGTTCTTC. It yields the protein CASSLGGERSYNEQFF. The variable domain in full, completed from reference TRBV5-6 and TRBJ2-1, reads DAGVTQSPTHLIKTRGQQVTLRCSPKSGHDTVSWYQQALGQGPQFIFQYYEEEERQRGNFPDRFSGHQFPNYSSELNVNALLLGDSALYLCASSLGGERSYNEQFFGPGTRLTVL.